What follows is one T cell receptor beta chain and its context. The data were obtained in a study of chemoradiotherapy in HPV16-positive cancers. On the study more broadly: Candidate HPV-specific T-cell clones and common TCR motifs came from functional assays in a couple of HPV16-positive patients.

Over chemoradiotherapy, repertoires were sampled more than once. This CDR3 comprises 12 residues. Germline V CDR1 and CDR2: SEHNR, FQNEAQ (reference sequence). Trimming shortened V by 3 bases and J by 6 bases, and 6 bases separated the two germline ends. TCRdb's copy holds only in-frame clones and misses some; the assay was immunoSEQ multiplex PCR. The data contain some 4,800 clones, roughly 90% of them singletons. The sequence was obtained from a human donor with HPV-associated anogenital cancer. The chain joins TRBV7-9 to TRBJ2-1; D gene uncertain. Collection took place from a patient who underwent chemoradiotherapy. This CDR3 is CASSLSSNEQFF. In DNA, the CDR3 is TGTGCCAGCAGCTTGTCTAGCAATGAGCAGTTCTTC.